A selection of T cell receptor beta chains follows, all from one sample in a study of T cell responses to AZD1222 COVID-19 vaccine. TCRdb keeps only in-frame clones here, not all; method: immunoSEQ multiplex PCR. The table includes 95,000 to 150,000 clones, approximately 85% detected once. Material: peripheral blood, obtained 28 days after the second AZD1222 dose. These receptors were obtained from an adult who received the AZD1222 COVID-19 vaccine. The conserved cysteine and the conserved F or W are not part of the CDR3 here.

J,length,V,CDR3
TRBJ2-2,11,TRBV13,ASSLGSTGELF
TRBJ1-6,14,TRBV5-1,ASSFRGELEVSPLH
TRBJ2-7,11,TRBV28,ASSFYGVYEQY
TRBJ1-4,12,TRBV5-1,ASSLAPGGEKLF
TRBJ2-7,13,TRBV18,ASSTSRTGGGEQY
TRBJ2-3,14,TRBV28,ASRQRSGHRTDTQY
TRBJ2-5,13,TRBV18,ASSPSWGAEETQY
TRBJ1-6,11,TRBV6-6,ASSQGEKSPLH
TRBJ2-3,14,TRBV7-2,ASSPPGTYSTDTQY
TRBJ1-3,15,TRBV18,ASSPRVDYLSGNTIY
TRBJ1-6,13,TRBV4-3,ASSPGQGDASPLH
TRBJ2-1,14,TRBV7-9,ASSLGTSGGKDEQF
TRBJ2-7,13,TRBV5-4,ASSPGTGSSYEQY
TRBJ2-6,13,TRBV2,ASSPRGSGANVLT
TRBJ1-2,11,TRBV7-2,ASSEGGNYGYT
TRBJ1-2,13,TRBV19,ASKGSGTEDYGYT
TRBJ1-4,12,TRBV6-1,ASSEAGGRRVIG
TRBJ1-5,13,TRBV2,ASSGPGRSNQPQH
TRBJ1-6,13,TRBV19,ASSNRRSQNSPLH
TRBJ2-1,14,TRBV29-1,SVDTGERFLHNEQF
TRBJ1-1,14,TRBV30,AWSVPGLYWNTEAF
TRBJ2-7,13,TRBV28,ASSLAQGPSYEQY
TRBJ2-1,12,TRBV6-2/TRBV6-3,ASSFLVSYNEQF
TRBJ2-7,9,TRBV4-1,ASRTRYEQY
TRBJ1-5,12,TRBV18,ASSPMTGDQPQH
TRBJ1-5,15,TRBV19,ASKPSGYLGGNQPQH
TRBJ2-7,14,TRBV6-1,ASSEGRGGGTSEQY
TRBJ1-6,16,TRBV7-8,ASSLSGPKTGANSPLH
TRBJ1-1,11,TRBV10-3,ATRNDPNTEAF
TRBJ2-7,11,TRBV5-1,ASSLRRGYEQY
TRBJ2-2,13,TRBV7-9,ASSPGTKNTGELF
TRBJ2-5,14,TRBV2,ASRTGTSGPLGTQY
TRBJ1-1,14,TRBV28,ASRGSEGQGNTEAF
TRBJ1-1,14,TRBV6-1,ASSEVAGAGNTEAF
TRBJ2-1,9,TRBV30,AWSVGFRWF
TRBJ1-2,14,TRBV7-2,ASSSPAGGGNYGYT
TRBJ1-3,12,TRBV19,ASNRAFTGNTIY
TRBJ2-2,16,TRBV5-4,ASSGPYREREDTGELF
TRBJ1-2,10,TRBV9,ASSVQQYGYT
TRBJ1-5,16,TRBV3-1/TRBV3-2,ASSQAHLRGDSNQPQH
TRBJ1-1,11,TRBV7-2,ASRTQGDTEAF
TRBJ2-5,13,TRBV10-3,AISVRTGAEETQY
TRBJ2-5,13,TRBV3-1/TRBV3-2,ASRSSGGADETQY
TRBJ1-5,14,TRBV19,ASIDRDGYSNQPQH
TRBJ2-7,11,TRBV10-3,AISAGQVYEQY
TRBJ1-5,12,TRBV2,ASSPTANNQPQH
TRBJ1-6,15,TRBV27,ASSPLWGGSYNSPLH
TRBJ2-3,12,TRBV5-1,ASSTTSFTDTQY
TRBJ1-1,13,TRBV4-1,ASSHKDGWDTEAF
TRBJ2-6,15,TRBV3-1/TRBV3-2,ASSQEALDAGANVLT
TRBJ1-5,13,TRBV18,ASSPGQASNQPQH
TRBJ2-7,9,TRBV6-5,ASTEGHEQY
TRBJ1-1,12,TRBV30,AWSVGTGGVSAF
TRBJ2-3,12,TRBV5-1,ASKRGASTDTQY
TRBJ2-3,15,TRBV7-2,ASSLDRGGLAIDTQY